This T cell receptor beta chain was obtained from a study of neurological immune-mediated disorders. Overall study results and limits: Subjects shared no identical expanded-clone CDR3 amino acid sequences, suggesting private TCR-beta repertoires in all groups.

As for the cDNA, it was generated by 5'RACE with 10-nucleotide random UMIs. Each CDR3 protein is one row after TCRdb ran MiXCR on the 5' RACE reads. This sample carries 50,000 or so distinct CDR3 sequences, 10% of them seen once, and the ten largest clones take around 21%. CDR3 length equals 17 residues. V lost 0 bases to trimming and J lost 3 bases, with 18 bases between them. Germline assignment: CDR1 LGHNA and CDR2 YNFKEQ. This clonotype was recorded at least ten times. As yet, its antigen is unknown. The chain joins TRBV4-2 to TRBJ2-7; D is perhaps TRBD2 (6 bases). The receptor was isolated from a woman aged 40 to 50 with HTLV-1-associated myelopathy (HAM/TSP). The specimen sequenced was PBMCs. This CDR3 is CASSQEEGFTTFYEQYF. CDR3 sequence (DNA): TGTGCCAGCAGCCAAGAGGAGGGGTTTACCACCTTCTACGAGCAGTACTTC.